One T cell receptor (beta chain) is described in this entry. The target antigen is unknown. These data belong to a study of cytomegalovirus exposure and HLA in healthy donors. The study's findings and limits: A later analysis found most CMV-associated TCR beta chains apparently HLA-restricted. Later analysis placed DRB1 highest and HLA-C lowest in TCR association rates, which differed by HLA locus. As a later analysis showed, a missense DCLRE1C variant was linked to trimming of TCR beta V- and J-genes.

Primers: 60 Vbeta forward and 13 Jbeta reverse. Produced via immunoSEQ multiplex PCR; TCRdb's table is partial and in-frame only. Recorded for this sample: approximately 58,000 clones. The CDR3 consists of 14 residues. The V end was cut by 5 bases, the J end by 5 bases, with 13 bases between. Germline V lookup: CDR1 MDHEN, CDR2 SYDVKM. Sequencing was performed on PBMCs. This sequence originates from a man aged 18 to 35 in good health and CMV-seropositive. The V call is TRBV28, the J call TRBJ1-5; the D is unclear. The CDR3 nucleotides read TGTGCCAGCAGTCCACTCTTGGTTGATCAGCCCCAGCATTTT. Its translation is CASSPLLVDQPQHF.